This entry describes one TCR beta chain. What it binds is not known. V was trimmed by 0 bases and J by 0 bases, leaving 9 bases between them. Germline CDR1 and CDR2: SGHDN and FVKESK. This CDR3 spans 15 amino acids. The data belong to a study of shared clonotypes between healthy human individuals. Whole-study context: A couple of female and a few male donors aged 18 to 49 were enrolled.

Notes on the study in general: A limitation of the genetic and exposure-history diversity represented arose from few donors.

Profiling relied on immunoSEQ multiplex PCR, and the TCRdb table lists in-frame clones only, not all of them. The sample records over a million clones, 97% to 99% being singletons. What was sequenced was naive CD4+ T cells sorted from blood. The subset was: CD45RA+ positively selected. This rearrangement joins TRBV14 to TRBJ2-7, with no clear D. The sequence was collected from a man in his thirties or forties in good health. The CDR3 DNA is TGTGCCAGCAGCCAAGATTTTGAGAGCTCCTACGAGCAGTACTTC. It is translated as CASSQDFESSYEQYF.